This T cell receptor (beta chain) was captured by sequencing in a study of blood T cells in healthy people across ages. A note on this clonotype: Germline is not matched at one junction end, which may reflect a read error.

Per-sample PBMC isolation yielded at least 6 million cells. Germline lookup yields CDR1 GTSNPN and CDR2 SVGIG (reference sequence). CDR3 size: 13 residues. A second PCR of about 7 to 12 cycles used a sample-barcoded 5' primer and a J-beta primer mix. Tagging of each cDNA molecule was performed by a template-switch adaptor with 12 random nucleotides. TCRdb analysed the 5' RACE reads with MiXCR anew, one entry per CDR3 protein. This sample has some 1.5 million distinct CDR3 sequences; under 30% occur once, and the top ten carry 6.5% to 8.5%. The sequenced sample consisted of blood. The origin of this receptor is a woman aged 25 to 39 in good health. The chain couples TRBV30 to TRBJ1-5; 7 bases match TRBD1. CDR3 coding DNA: TGTGCCTGGAGCAGGGACAGCAATCAGCCCCGGCATTTT. Protein: CAWSRDSNQPRHF.